This T cell receptor (beta chain) was captured by sequencing in a study of beta chain features in type 1 diabetes. A few counts support this clone. Its antigen is undetermined. Study-wide results and limits: Shorter TCRB CDR3s, moderately but significantly so, marked every one of the four CD4+ subsets in Type 1 diabetes patients.

Expressed TCRB transcripts were sequenced because the isolated RNA had all been reverse transcribed beforehand. Repertoires were generated with immunoSEQ multiplex PCR, while TCRdb's copy carries only in-frame clones and drops some. The sample contains 300,000 to 400,000 clones, roughly a tenth of which appear only once. The trim removed 8 bases at V and 4 bases at J, leaving 3 bases unmatched. Germline CDR1 is LNHDA and CDR2 is SQIVND (reference sequence). CDR3 length: 13 amino acids. The specimen was central memory CD4+ T cells from blood. The gene calls are TRBV19 and TRBJ1-5, with 9 bases that match TRBD1. The sequence came from a man aged 30 to 39 with type 1 diabetes. CDR3 protein: CASSGTGNQPQHF. In DNA form, the CDR3 reads TGTGCCAGTTCGGGGACAGGGAATCAGCCCCAGCATTTT.